The source of this TCR beta chain is a study of T cells in localized non-small cell lung cancer. V was pared by 6 bases and J by 4 bases, with 8 bases of the junction left unmatched. The CDR3 is made up of 15 amino acids. Germline V gene sequence: CDR1 WSHSY, CDR2 SAAADI. Here immunoSEQ multiplex PCR was the method, and the copy in TCRdb shows in-frame clones only, minus some. The sample records over 25,000 clones, 92% being singletons. This sequence joins TRBV10-2 and TRBJ1-2, with 10 bases aligning to TRBD1. The sample in question was peripheral blood, obtained before any cancer treatment. The source is a female donor aged 60 or older with stage I lung adenocarcinoma. This CDR3 is CASSSGTGASYGYTF. CDR3 sequence (DNA): TGCGCCAGCAGCTCCGGGACAGGGGCGTCCTATGGCTACACCTTC.